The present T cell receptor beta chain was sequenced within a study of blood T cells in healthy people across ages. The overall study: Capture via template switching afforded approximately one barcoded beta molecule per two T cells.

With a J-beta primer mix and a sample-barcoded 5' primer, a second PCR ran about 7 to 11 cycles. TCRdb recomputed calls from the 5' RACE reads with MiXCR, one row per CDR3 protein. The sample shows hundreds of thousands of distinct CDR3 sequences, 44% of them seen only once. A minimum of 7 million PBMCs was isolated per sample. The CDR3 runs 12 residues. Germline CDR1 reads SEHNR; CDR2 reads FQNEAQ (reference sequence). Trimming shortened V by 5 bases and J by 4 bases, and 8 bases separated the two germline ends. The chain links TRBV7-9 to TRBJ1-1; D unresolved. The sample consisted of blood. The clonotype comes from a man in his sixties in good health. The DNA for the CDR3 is TGTGCCAGCAGCCCGAGTTTCACTGAAGCTTTCTTT. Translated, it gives CASSPSFTEAFF. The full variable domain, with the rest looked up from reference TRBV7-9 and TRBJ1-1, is DTGVSQNPRHKITKRGQNVTFRCDPISEHNRLYWYRQTLGQGPEFLTYFQNEAQLEKSRLLSDRFSAERPKGSFSTLEIQRTEQGDSAMYLCASSPSFTEAFFGQGTRLTVV.